This entry is about one TCR beta chain. The antigen remains unidentified. The data were produced by immunoSEQ multiplex PCR, yet TCRdb's version contains in-frame clones alone and is incomplete. Altogether 35,000 to 55,000 clones are present, roughly 87% being singletons, with the ten largest covering around 1.1%. This sample is part of a study of memory B cells and T cells in multiple sclerosis. Stimulus-free culture yielded autoproliferating CFSE-dim and non-proliferating CFSE-high T cells, each sequenced separately. Pooled replicate wells came from 50 million to 60 million CFSE-labeled PBMCs cultured less than eight days without stimulus. PBMCs were labeled with 0.45 to 0.6 uM CFSE and cultured without exogenous stimuli. The V end lost 2 bases, the J end lost 11 bases, and 12 bases lay between the germline ends. Germline V gene sequence: CDR1 SNHLY, CDR2 FYNNEI. The CDR3 spans 12 residues. Findings and limits, study-wide: Clone-set sizes differed between compartments, so shared clonotype counts needed normalization.

V is TRBV2 and J is TRBJ1-1; D uncertain. Sequencing was carried out using PBMCs from blood kept in culture. This sequence was found in a human donor with multiple sclerosis. Here the CDR3 DNA reads TGTGCCAGCAGTGAAAGACCCGGGCGGGCTTTCTTT. Its protein is CASSERPGRAFF.